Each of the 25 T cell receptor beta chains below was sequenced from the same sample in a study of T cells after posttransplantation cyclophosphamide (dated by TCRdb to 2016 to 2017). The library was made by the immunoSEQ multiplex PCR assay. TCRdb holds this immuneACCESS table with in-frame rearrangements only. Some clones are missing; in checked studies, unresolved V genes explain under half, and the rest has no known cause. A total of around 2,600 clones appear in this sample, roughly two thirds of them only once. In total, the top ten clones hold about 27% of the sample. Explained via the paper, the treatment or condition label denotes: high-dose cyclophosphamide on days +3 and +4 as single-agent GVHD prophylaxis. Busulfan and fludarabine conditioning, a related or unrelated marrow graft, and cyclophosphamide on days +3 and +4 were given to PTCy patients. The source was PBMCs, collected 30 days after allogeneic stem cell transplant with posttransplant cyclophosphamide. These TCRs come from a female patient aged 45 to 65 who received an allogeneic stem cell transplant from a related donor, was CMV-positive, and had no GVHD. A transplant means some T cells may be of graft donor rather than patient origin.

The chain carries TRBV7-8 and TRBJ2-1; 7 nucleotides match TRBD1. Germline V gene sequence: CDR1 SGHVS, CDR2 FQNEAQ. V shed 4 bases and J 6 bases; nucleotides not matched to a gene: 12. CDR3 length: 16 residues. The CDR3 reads CASSSRGGNGGNEQFF. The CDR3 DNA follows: TGTGCCAGCAGCTCCCGAGGGGGCAACGGAGGCAATGAGCAGTTCTTC.

The CDR3 loop is CASSPQGQSSYGYTF. As DNA, the CDR3 is TGTGCCAGCAGTCCGCAGGGACAGTCTTCCTATGGCTACACCTTC. The V and J genes are TRBV28 and TRBJ1-2; 7 bases agree with TRBD1. The CDR3 length is 15 residues. Germline CDR1 is MDHEN and CDR2 is SYDVKM. V gave up 5 bases and J gave up 4 bases; unmatched junction bases: 10.

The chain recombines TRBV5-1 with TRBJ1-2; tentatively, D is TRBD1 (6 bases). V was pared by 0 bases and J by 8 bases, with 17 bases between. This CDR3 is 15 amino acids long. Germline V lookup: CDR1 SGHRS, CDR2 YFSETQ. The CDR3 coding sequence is TGCGCCAGCAGCTTGGAGCAGGGGAGCCTTAGGGGCTACACCTTC. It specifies CASSLEQGSLRGYTF.

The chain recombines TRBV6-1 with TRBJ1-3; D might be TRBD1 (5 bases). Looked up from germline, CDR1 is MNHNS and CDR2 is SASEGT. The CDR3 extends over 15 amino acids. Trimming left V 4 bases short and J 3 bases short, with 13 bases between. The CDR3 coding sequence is TGTGCCAGCAGTGTACTCGGGGGGGATGGAAACACCATATATTTT. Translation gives CASSVLGGDGNTIYF.

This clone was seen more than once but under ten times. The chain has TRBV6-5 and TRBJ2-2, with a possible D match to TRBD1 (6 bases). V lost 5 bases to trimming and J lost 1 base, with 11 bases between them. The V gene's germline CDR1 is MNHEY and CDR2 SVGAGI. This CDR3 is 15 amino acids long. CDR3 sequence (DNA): TGTGCCAGCAGTAGGGGGTTACTGAACACCGGGGAGCTGTTTTTT. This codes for CASSRGLLNTGELFF.

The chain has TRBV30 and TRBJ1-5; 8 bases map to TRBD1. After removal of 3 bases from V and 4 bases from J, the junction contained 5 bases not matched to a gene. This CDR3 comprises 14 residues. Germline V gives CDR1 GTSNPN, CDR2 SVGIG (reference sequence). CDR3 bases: TGTGCCTGGAGAGAGGGACAGGCGAATCAGCCCCAGCATTTT. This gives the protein CAWREGQANQPQHF.

The DNA for the CDR3 is TGTGCCATGGAGGACAGGGAAGGTGGCACTGAAGCTTTCTTT. Residues: CAMEDREGGTEAFF. The chain is built from TRBV2 and TRBJ1-1; the match to TRBD1 covers 8 bases. The CDR3 spans 14 residues. Germline V gene lookup returns CDR1 SNHLY and CDR2 FYNNEI. Trimming took 10 bases from V and 4 from J; bases not matched to a gene: 11.

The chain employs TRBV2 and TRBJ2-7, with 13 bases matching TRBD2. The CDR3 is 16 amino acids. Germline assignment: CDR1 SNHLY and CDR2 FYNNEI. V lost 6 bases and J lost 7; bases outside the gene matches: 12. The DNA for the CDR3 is TGTGCCAGCAGCCCCAGGGGACTAGCGGGGTCTCGGGAGCAGTACTTC. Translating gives CASSPRGLAGSREQYF.

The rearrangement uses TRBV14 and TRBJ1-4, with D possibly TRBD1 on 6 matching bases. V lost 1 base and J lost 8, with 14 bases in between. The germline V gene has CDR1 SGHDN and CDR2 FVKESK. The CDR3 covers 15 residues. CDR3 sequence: CASSQGTEVLEKLFF. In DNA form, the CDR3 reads TGTGCCAGCAGCCAAGGGACAGAAGTCTTGGAAAAACTGTTTTTT.

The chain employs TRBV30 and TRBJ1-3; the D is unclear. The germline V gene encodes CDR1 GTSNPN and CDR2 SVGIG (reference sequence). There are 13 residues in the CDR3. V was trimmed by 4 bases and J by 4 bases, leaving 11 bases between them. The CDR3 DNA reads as TGTGCCTGGAACTCGATGGGCGGAAACACCATATATTTT. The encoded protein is CAWNSMGGNTIYF.

CDR3 in DNA: TGTGCCACCAGCCATCCGGGACAGGGGAACTATGGCTACACCTTC. It encodes CATSHPGQGNYGYTF. The rearrangement links TRBV15 to TRBJ1-2, with 10 nucleotides matching TRBD1. CDR3 size: 15 residues. The trim removed 5 bases at V and 2 bases at J, leaving 5 bases unmatched. The germline V gene has CDR1 LNHNV and CDR2 YYDKDF (reference sequence).

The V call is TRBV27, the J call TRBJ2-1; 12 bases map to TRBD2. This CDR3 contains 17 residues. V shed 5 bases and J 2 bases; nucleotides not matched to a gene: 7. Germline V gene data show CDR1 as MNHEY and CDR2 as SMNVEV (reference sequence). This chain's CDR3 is CASSTRRTSGAYNEQFF. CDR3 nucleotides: TGTGCCAGCAGTACCCGTCGGACTAGCGGGGCCTACAATGAGCAGTTCTTC.

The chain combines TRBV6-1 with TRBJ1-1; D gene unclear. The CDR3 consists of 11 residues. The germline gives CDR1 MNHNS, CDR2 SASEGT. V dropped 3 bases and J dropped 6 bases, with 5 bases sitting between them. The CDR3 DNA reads TGTGCCAGCAGTGAGCGGGCTGAAGCTTTCTTT. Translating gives CASSERAEAFF.

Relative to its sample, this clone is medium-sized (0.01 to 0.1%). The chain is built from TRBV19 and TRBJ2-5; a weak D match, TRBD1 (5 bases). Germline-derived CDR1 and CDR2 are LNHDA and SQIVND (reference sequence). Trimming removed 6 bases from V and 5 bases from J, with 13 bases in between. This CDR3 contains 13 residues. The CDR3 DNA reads TGTGCCAGTAGCCCCTCTAAGGGGGAGACCCAGTACTTC. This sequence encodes CASSPSKGETQYF.

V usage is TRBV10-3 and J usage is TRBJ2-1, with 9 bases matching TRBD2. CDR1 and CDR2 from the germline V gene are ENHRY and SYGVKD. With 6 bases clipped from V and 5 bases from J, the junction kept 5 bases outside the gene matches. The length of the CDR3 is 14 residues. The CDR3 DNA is TGTGCCATCAGCCGGGGGACTAGCAACAATGAGCAGTTCTTC. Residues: CAISRGTSNNEQFF.

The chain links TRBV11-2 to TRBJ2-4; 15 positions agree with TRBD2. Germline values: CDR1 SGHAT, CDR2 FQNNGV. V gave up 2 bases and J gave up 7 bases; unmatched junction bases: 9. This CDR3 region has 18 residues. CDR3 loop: CASSLLGWTSGRGNIQYF. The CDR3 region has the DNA TGTGCCAGCAGCTTACTCGGTTGGACTAGCGGGAGGGGGAACATTCAGTACTTC.

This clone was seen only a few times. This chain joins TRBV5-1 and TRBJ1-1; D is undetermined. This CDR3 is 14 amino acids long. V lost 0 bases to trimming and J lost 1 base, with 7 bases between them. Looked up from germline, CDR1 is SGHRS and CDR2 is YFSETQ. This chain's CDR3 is CASSLESGNTEAFF. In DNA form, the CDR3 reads TGCGCCAGCAGCTTGGAATCAGGGAACACTGAAGCTTTCTTT.

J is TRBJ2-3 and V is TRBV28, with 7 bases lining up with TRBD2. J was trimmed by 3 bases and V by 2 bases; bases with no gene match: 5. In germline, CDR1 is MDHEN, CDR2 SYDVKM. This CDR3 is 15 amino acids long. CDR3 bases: TGTGCCAGCAGTTTAACCTGGGAGGGAACAGATACGCAGTATTTT. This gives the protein CASSLTWEGTDTQYF.

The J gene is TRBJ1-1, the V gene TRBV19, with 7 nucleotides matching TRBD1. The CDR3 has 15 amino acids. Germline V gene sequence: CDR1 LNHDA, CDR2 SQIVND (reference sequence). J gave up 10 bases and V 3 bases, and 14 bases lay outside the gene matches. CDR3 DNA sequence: TGTGCCAGTAGTATCCAGGGACAGTATCAAGGTGGAGCTTTCTTT. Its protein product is CASSIQGQYQGGAFF.

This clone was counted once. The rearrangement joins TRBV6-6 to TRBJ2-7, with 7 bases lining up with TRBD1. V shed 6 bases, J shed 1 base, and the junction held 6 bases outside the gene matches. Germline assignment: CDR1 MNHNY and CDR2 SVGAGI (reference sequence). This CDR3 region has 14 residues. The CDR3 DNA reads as TGTGCCAGCAGGGAAGGGGGCGCGTCCTACGAGCAGTACTTC. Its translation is CASREGGASYEQYF.

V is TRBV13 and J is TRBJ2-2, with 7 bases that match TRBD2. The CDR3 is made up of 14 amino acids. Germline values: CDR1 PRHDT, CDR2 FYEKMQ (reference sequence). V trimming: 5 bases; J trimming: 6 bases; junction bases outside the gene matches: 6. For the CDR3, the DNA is TGTGCCAGCAGCCTAGCGGAGAGGTCCGGGGAGCTGTTTTTT. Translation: CASSLAERSGELFF.

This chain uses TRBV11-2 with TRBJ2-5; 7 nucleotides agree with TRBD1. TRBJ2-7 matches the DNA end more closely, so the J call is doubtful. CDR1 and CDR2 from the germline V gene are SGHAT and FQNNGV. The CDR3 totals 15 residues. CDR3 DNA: TGTGCCAGCAGCTTAGGAACAGGGGCCTCCTACGAGCAGTACTTC. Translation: CASSLGTGASYEQYF.

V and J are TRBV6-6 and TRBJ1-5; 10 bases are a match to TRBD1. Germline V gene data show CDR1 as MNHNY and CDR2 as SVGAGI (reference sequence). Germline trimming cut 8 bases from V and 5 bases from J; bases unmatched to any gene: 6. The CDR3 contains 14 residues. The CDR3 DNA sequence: TGTGCCAGCCGCTCGACAGGGGGCGATCAGCCCCAGCATTTT. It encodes CASRSTGGDQPQHF.

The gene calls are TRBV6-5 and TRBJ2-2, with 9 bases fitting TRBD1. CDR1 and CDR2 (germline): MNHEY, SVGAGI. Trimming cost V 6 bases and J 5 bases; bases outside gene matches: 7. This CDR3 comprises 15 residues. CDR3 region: CASRIGQGWTGELFF. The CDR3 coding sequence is TGTGCCAGCAGAATAGGACAGGGGTGGACCGGGGAGCTGTTTTTT.

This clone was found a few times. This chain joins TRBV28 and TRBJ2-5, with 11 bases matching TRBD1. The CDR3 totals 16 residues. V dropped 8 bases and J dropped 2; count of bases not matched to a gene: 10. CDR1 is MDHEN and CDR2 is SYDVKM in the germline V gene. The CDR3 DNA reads TGTGCCAGCGGACCCGGACAGGGGGCTGGTCAAGAGACCCAGTACTTC. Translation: CASGPGQGAGQETQYF.